This T cell receptor beta chain was sequenced during a study of human T cells and chemical hapten exposure. Study context: Patients, largely female, had alopecia areata, totalis or universalis.

Germline V lookup: CDR1 SNHLY, CDR2 FYNNEI. The trim removed 2 bases at V and 7 bases at J, leaving 9 bases unmatched. CDR3 length: 16 amino acids. Note on this clonotype: What it binds is not known.

In the original processing: A per-sample median of 95,638 TCRs was observed, with counts ranging from roughly 20,000 to 750,000. TCRdb re-called the RACE reads with MiXCR, one entry per CDR3 protein. The authors' filters were not applied to this entry. The sample holds over 300,000 distinct CDR3 sequences; 4.5% to 5.5% are singletons and the top ten take 2.6%. Time point described: pre-sensitization, week 0. Sample treatment: therapeutic diphenylcyclopropenone sensitization with weekly scalp DPC. Overall study results and limits: TCRs exceeding a frequency of 1 in 1000 stayed unchanged under DPC sensitization. Significantly more large CDR3 similarity clusters arose among expanded TCRs than among controls.

The origin of this receptor is a woman aged 50 to 60 with alopecia areata. Some clones in this sample may be carry-over from other donors' samples. The specimen comprised whole blood, sampled in connection with sensitization to the hapten diphenylcyclopropenone (DPC). The V call is TRBV2, the J call TRBJ2-1; 9 bases fit TRBD1. This CDR3 reads CASSETPTGGRNEQFF. CDR3 bases: TGTGCCAGCAGTGAAACACCGACAGGGGGTCGGAATGAGCAGTTCTTC.